This T cell receptor (beta chain) derives from a study of regulatory T cells in long-lasting Graves disease. Germline loops: CDR1 DFQATT, CDR2 SNEGSKA (reference sequence). CDR3 length: 14 amino acids. V trimming: 1 base; J trimming: 5 bases; junction bases outside the gene matches: 7. Arm-PCR with iRepertoire HTBI primers amplified the CDR3 regions for these TCR beta libraries. TCRdb re-called the multiplex PCR reads with MiXCR, one entry per CDR3 protein. The table records 300,000 to 350,000 distinct CDR3 sequences, about 18% of them present only once. Time point described: persistent/refractory GD, antithyroid drugs over 5 years with positive TRAb. Scientists built the TCR library using RNA that was extracted from PBMCs. The study's findings and limits: TCR diversity in persistent Graves' patients was below that of newly diagnosed ones.

The table lists this clonotype with a few counts. What it recognizes is unknown. V usage is TRBV20-1 and J usage is TRBJ1-1; TRBD1 matches at 7 bases. Sequenced material: peripheral blood mononuclear cells (PBMCs), taken when the disease was refractory, from a patient treated with antithyroid drugs. The sequence was obtained from a female donor with Graves disease. Here the CDR3 reads CSARVGGGRTEAFF. The CDR3 DNA reads as TGCAGTGCTAGAGTAGGAGGGGGCCGGACTGAAGCTTTCTTT.